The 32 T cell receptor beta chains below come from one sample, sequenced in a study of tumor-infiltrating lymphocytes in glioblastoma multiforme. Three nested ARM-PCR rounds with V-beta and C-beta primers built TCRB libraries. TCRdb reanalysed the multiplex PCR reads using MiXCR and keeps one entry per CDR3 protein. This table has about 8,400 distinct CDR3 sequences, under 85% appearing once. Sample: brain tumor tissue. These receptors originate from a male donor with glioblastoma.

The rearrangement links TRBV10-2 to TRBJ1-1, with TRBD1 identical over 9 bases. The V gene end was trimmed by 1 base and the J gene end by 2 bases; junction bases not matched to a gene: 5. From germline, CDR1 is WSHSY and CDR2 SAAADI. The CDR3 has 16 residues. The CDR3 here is CASSEWGQGGNTEAFF. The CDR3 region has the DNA TGCGCCAGCAGTGAGTGGGGACAGGGAGGAAACACTGAAGCTTTCTTT.

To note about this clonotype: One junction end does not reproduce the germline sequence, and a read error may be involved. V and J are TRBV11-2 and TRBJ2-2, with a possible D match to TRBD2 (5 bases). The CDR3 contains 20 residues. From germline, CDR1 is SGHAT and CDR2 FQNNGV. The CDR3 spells CTSTPSFGQGLAVKTGELFF. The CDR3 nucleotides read TGTACCAGCACCCCCTCATTCGGCCAAGGGCTAGCAGTAAAGACCGGGGAGCTGTTTTTT. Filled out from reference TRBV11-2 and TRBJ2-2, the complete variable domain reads EAGVAQSPRYKIIEKRQSVAFWCNPISGHATLYWYQQILGQGPKLLIQFQNNGVVDDSQLPKDRFSAERLKGVDSTLKIQPAKLEDSAVYLCTSTPSFGQGLAVKTGELFFGEGSRLTVL.

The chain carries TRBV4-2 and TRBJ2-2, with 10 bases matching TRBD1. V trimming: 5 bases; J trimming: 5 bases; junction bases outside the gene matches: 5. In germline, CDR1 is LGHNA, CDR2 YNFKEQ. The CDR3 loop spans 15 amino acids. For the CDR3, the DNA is TGTGCCAGCAGCTACCGGGACAGGGGAACCGGGGAGCTGTTTTTT. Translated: CASSYRDRGTGELFF.

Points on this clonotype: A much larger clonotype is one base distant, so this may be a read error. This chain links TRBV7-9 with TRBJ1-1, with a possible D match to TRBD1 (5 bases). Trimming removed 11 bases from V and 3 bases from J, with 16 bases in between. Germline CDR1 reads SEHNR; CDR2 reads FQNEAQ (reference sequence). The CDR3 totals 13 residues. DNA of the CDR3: TGTGCCGGCGATACAGCGGGGGACACTGAAGCTTTCTTT. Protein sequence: CAGDTAGDTEAFF.

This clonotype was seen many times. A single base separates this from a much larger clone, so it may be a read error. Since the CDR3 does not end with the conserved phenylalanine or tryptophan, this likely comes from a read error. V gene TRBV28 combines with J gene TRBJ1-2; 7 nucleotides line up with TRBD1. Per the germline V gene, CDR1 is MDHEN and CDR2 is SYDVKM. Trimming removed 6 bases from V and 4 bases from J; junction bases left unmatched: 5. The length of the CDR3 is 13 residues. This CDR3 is CASSSGQVYGYTS. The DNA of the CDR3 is TGTGCCAGCAGCTCAGGACAGGTCTATGGCTACACCTCC.

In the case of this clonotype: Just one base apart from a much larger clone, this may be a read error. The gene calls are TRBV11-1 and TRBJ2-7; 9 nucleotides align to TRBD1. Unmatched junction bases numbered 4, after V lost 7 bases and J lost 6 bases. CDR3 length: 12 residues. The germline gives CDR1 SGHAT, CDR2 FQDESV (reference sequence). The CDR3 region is CASIGQGREQYF. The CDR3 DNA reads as TGTGCCAGCATCGGACAGGGGCGCGAGCAGTACTTC.

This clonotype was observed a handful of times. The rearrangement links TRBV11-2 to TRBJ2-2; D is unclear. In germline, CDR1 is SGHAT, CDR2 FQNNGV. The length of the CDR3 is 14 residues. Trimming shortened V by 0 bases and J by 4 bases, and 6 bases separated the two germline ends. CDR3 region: CASSLDLVTGELFF. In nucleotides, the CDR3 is TGTGCCAGCAGCTTAGATCTCGTCACCGGGGAGCTGTTTTTT.

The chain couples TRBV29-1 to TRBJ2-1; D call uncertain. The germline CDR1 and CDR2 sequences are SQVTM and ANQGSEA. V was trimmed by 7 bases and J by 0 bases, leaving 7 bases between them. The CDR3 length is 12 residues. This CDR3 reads CSGRSSYNEQFF. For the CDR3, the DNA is TGCAGCGGAAGGAGCTCCTACAATGAGCAGTTCTTC.

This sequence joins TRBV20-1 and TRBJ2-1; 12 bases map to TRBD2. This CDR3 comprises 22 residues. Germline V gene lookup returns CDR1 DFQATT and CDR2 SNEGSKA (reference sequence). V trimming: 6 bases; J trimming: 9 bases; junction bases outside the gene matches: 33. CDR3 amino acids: CSAPPLAEGDTLAGGPTSEQFF. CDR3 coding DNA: TGCAGTGCCCCGCCTCTAGCGGAGGGGGACACACTAGCGGGAGGACCCACATCTGAGCAGTTCTTC.

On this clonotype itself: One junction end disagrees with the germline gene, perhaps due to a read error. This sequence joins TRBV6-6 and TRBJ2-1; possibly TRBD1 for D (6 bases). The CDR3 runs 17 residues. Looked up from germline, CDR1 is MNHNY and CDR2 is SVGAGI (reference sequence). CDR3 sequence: CASSYPAGTRAHNEQFF. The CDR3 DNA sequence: TGTGCCAGCAGTTACCCCGCCGGGACACGGGCCCACAATGAACAGTTCTTC.

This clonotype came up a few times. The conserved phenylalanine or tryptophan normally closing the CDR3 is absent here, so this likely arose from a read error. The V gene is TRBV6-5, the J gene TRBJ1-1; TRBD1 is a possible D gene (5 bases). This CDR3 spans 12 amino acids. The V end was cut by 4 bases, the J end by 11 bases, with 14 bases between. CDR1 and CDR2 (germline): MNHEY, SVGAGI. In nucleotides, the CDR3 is TGTGCCAGCAGTTTGACGGGGACGGGGGCTTTCTCT. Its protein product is CASSLTGTGAFS.

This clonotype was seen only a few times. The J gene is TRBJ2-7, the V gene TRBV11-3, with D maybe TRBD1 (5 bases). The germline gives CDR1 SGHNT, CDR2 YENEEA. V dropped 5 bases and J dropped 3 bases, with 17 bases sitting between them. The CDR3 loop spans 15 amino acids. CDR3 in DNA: TGTGCCAGCAGCCTAAGACAGATGAGTAACTACGAGCAGTACTTC. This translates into CASSLRQMSNYEQYF.

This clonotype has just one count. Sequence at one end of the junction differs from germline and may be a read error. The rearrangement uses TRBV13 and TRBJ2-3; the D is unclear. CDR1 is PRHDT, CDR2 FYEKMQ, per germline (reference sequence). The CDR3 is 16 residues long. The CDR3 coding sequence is TGTGCCAGCAGCTTAAGAGTTCGGCTGGTCCCAGACACGCAGTATTTT. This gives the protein CASSLRVRLVPDTQYF.

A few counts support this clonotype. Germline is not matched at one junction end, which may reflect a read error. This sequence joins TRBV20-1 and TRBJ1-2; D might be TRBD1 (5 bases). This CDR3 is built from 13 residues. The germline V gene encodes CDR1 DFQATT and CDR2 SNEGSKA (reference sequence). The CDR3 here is CNARDRAGNGCTF. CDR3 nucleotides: TGCAATGCTAGAGATCGGGCAGGGAATGGCTGCACCTTC.

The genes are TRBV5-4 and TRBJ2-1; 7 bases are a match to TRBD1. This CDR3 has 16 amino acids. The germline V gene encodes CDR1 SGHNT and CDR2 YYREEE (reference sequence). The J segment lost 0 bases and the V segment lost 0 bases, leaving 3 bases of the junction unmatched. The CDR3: CASSLGGGSSYNEQFF. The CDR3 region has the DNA TGTGCCAGCAGCTTGGGAGGGGGCAGCTCCTACAATGAGCAGTTCTTC.

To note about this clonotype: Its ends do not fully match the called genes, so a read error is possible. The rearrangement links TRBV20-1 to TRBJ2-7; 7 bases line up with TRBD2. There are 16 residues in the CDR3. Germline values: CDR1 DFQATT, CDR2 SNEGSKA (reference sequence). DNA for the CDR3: TGCAGTGCCCAGAGAGGGACTAAAGGGAGTATGTACGAGCAGTGCTTC. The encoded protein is CSAQRGTKGSMYEQCF.

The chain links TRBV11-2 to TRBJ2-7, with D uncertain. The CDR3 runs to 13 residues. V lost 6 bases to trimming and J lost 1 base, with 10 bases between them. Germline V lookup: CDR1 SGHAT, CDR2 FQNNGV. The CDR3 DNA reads TGTGCCAGCAGTATCCCCTTATCCTACGAGCAGTACTTC. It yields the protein CASSIPLSYEQYF.

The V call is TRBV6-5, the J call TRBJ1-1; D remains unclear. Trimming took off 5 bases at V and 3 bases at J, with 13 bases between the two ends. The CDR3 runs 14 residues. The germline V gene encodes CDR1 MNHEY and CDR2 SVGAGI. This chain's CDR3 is CASSGITADTEAFF. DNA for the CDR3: TGTGCCAGCAGTGGGATAACGGCTGACACTGAAGCTTTCTTT.

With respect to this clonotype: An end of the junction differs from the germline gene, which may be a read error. CDR3 region: CASSPQGARDQPQHF. CDR3 coding DNA: TGTGCCAGCAGTCCCCAGGGGGCGCGCGATCAACCCCAGCATTTT. The rearrangement links TRBV6-2 or TRBV6-3 to TRBJ1-5, with 8 bases that match TRBD1. The CDR3 covers 15 residues. Per germline, CDR1 MNHEY and CDR2 SVGEGT.

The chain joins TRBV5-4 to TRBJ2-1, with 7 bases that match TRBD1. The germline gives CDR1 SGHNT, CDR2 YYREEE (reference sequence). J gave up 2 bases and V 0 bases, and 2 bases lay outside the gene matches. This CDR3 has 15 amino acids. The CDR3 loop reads CASSLAGQAYNEQFF. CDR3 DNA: TGTGCCAGCAGCTTGGCAGGACAGGCCTACAATGAGCAGTTCTTC.

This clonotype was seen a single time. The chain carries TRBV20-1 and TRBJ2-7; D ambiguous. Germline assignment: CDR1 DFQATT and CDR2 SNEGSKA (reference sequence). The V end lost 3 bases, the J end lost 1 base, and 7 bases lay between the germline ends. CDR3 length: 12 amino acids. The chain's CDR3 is CSARTPSYEQYF. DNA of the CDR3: TGCAGTGCTAGGACTCCTTCCTACGAGCAGTACTTC.

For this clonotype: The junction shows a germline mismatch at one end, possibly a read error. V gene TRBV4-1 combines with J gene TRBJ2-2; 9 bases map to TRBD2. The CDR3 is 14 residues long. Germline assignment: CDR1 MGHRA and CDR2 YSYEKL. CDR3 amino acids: CDSSQDSGSGGLFF. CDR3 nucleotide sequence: TGCGACAGCAGCCAAGATAGCGGGAGCGGGGGGCTGTTTTTT.

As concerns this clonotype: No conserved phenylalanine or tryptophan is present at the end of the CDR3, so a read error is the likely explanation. CDR3 region: CASRLAENTGELFS. CDR3 sequence (DNA): TGTGCCAGCAGATTGGCAGAGAACACAGGGGAGCTGTTTTCT. The chain combines TRBV6-1 with TRBJ2-2; D is unresolved. The germline V gene has CDR1 MNHNS and CDR2 SASEGT. The CDR3 contains 14 residues.

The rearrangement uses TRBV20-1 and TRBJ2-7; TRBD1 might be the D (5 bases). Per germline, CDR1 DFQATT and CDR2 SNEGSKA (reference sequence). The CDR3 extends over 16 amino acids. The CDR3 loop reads CNVRLKQGVLLDEQYF. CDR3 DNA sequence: TGCAATGTTAGATTGAAACAAGGGGTTTTGCTGGACGAGCAGTACTTC.

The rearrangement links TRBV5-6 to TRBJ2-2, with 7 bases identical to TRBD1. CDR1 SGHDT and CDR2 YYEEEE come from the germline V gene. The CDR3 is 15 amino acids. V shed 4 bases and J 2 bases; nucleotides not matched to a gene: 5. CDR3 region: CASSRTGSNTGELFF. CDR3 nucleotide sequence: TGTGCCAGCAGCCGGACAGGATCAAACACCGGGGAGCTGTTTTTT.

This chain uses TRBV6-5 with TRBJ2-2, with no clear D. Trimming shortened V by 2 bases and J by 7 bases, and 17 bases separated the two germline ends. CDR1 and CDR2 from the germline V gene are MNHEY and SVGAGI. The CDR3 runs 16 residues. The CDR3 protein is CASSYVPEVSIGELFF. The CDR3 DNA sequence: TGTGCCAGCAGTTACGTGCCTGAGGTGAGCATCGGGGAGCTGTTTTTT.

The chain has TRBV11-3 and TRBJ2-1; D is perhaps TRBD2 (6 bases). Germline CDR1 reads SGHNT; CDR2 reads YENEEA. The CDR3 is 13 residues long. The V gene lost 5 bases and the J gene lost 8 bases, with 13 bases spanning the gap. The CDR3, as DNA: TGTGCCAGCAGCATCGGAGGGCCAGATGAGCAGTTCTTC. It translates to CASSIGGPDEQFF.

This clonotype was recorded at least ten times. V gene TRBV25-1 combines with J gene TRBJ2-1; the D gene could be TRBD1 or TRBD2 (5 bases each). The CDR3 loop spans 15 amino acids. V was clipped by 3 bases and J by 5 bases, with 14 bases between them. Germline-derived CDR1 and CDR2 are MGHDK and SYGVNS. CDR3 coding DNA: TGTGCCAGCAGTGATCGAGGGGTGGACCACAATGAGCAGTTCTTC. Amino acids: CASSDRGVDHNEQFF.

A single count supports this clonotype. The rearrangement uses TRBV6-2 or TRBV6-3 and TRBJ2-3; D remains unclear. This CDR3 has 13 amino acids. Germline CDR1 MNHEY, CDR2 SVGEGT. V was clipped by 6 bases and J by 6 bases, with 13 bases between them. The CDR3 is CASRTSGGDTQYF. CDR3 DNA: TGTGCCAGCAGGACCTCCGGTGGGGATACGCAGTATTTT.

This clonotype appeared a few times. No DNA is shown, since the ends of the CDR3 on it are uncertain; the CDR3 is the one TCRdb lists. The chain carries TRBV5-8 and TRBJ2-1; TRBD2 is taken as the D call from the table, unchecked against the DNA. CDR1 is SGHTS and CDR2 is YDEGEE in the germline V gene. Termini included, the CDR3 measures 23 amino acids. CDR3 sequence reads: CASSFYICSASRPGLAGMNEQFF.

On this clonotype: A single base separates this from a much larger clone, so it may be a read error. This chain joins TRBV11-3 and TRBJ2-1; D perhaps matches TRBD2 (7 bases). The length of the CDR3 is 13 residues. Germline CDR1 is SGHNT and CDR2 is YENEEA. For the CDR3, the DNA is TGTGCCAGCAGCTCGAGGGGGGAGGGTGAGCACTTCTTC. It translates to CASSSRGEGEHFF.

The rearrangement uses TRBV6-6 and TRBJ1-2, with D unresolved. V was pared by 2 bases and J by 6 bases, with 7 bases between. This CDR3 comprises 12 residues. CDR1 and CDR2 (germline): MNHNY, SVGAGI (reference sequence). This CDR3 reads CASSYTPNGYTF. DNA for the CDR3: TGTGCCAGCAGTTACACGCCAAATGGCTACACCTTC.